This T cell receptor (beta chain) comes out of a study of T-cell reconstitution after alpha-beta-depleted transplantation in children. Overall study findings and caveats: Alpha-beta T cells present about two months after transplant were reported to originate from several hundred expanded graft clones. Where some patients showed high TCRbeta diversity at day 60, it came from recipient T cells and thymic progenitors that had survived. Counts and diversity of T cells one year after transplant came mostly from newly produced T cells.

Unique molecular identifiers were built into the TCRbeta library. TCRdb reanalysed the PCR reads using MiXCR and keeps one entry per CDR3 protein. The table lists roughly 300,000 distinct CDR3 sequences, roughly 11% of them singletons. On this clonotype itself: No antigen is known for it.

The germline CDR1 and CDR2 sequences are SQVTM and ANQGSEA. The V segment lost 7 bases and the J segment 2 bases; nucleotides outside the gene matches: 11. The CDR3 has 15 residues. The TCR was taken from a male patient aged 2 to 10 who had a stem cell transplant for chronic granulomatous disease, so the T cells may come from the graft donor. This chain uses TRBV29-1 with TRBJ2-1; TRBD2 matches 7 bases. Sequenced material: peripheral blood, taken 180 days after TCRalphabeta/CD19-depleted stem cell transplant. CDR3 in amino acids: CSAEPLAGAYNEQFF. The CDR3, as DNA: TGCAGCGCGGAACCCTTAGCGGGCGCCTACAATGAGCAGTTCTTC.